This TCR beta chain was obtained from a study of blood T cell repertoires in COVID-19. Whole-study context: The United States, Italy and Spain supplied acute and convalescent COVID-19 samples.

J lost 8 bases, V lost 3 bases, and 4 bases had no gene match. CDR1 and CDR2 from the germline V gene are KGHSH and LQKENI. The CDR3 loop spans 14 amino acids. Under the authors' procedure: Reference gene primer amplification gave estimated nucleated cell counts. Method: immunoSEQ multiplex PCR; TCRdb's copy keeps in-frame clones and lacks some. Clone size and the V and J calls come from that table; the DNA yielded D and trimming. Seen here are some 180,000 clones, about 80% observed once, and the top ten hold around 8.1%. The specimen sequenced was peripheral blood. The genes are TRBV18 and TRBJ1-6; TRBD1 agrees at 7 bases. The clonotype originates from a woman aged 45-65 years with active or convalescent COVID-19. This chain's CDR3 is CASSPGQGDSPLHF. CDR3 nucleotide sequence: TGTGCCAGCTCACCGGGCCAGGGGGATTCACCCCTCCACTTT. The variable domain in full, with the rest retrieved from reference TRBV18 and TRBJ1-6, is NAGVMQNPRHLVRRRGQEARLRCSPMKGHSHVYWYRQLPEEGLKFMVYLQKENIIDESGMPKERFSAEFPKEGPSILRIQQVVRGDSAAYFCASSPGQGDSPLHFGNGTRLTVT.